This TCR beta chain was recorded in a study of T cell changes during pregnancy in multiple sclerosis. Data came from immunoSEQ multiplex PCR; TCRdb stores just in-frame clones and leaves some out. The table records 25,000 to 30,000 clones, about 83% of them present only once. The V segment lost 2 bases and the J segment 1 base; nucleotides outside the gene matches: 5. The germline CDR1 and CDR2 sequences are PRHDT and FYEKMQ (reference sequence). The CDR3 sequence is 17 residues long. Sample: CD8+ T cells from peripheral blood mononuclear cells, taken after pregnancy. The clonotype originates from a female donor with multiple sclerosis, enrolled in a pregnancy study. The chain joins TRBV13 to TRBJ1-1; 12 positions match TRBD1. As DNA, the CDR3 is TGTGCCAGCAGCTTAACCGGGACAGGGGGCCGGAACACTGAAGCTTTCTTT. It encodes CASSLTGTGGRNTEAFF.